One and the same sample provided the 28 T cell receptor beta chains below, sequenced in a study of blood T cell repertoires in COVID-19. TCRdb keeps only in-frame clones here, not all; method: immunoSEQ multiplex PCR. The sample lists 16,000 or so clones, roughly 86% seen once, with around 12% in the top ten. Sequencing was performed on peripheral blood. The receptors were sampled from a human donor in a cohort sampled during active COVID-19.

In its sample, this clone was seen once. This chain links TRBV7-9 with TRBJ1-2, with D unclear. This CDR3 is 12 amino acids long. Trimming removed 1 base from V and 5 bases from J, with 5 bases in between. Germline loops: CDR1 SEHNR, CDR2 FQNEAQ (reference sequence). CDR3 coding DNA: TGTGCCAGCAGCTTAGTCAGATATGGCTACACCTTC. Encoded protein: CASSLVRYGYTF.

Concerning this clone: Distinct nucleotide sequences in the sample also encode this CDR3. This chain links TRBV5-1 with TRBJ2-1, with TRBD2 identical over 8 bases. This CDR3 is built from 14 residues. Germline CDR1 and CDR2: SGHRS and YFSETQ. V was clipped by 7 bases and J by 6 bases; unmatched bases: 9. Here the CDR3 reads CASENLGTSNEQFF. The CDR3 nucleotides are TGCGCCAGCGAGAACCTTGGGACTAGCAATGAGCAGTTCTTC.

The rearrangement uses TRBV6-2 or TRBV6-3 and TRBJ2-5, with D hard to call. This CDR3 has 15 residues. From germline, CDR1 is MNHEY and CDR2 SVGEGT. V was trimmed by 1 base and J by 4 bases, leaving 13 bases between them. CDR3 in amino acids: CASSYWHQGGETQYF. The DNA for the CDR3 is TGTGCCAGCAGTTACTGGCATCAAGGCGGAGAGACCCAGTACTTC.

The CDR3 protein is CASSLTGQTDTQYF. The CDR3 DNA reads TGTGCCAGCAGCTTAACGGGACAAACAGATACGCAGTATTTT. The chain couples TRBV7-2 to TRBJ2-3; TRBD1 might be the D (6 bases). The CDR3 is made up of 14 amino acids. V was clipped by 2 bases and J by 3 bases, with 9 bases between them. CDR1 and CDR2 (germline): SGHTA, FQGNSA.

The chain uses TRBV21-1 and TRBJ1-5; TRBD1, the D gene given by the table, was not confirmed from the DNA. TRBV21-1 is shown as a pseudogene. The CDR3 contains 17 residues. The CDR3 is CASSLHRDRGREQPQHF. The DNA for the CDR3 is TGTGCCAGCAGCCTACATAGGGACAGGGGGCGAGAGCAGCCCCAGCATTTT.

This clone was recorded a few times. The genes are TRBV27 and TRBJ1-6; D might be TRBD1 (6 bases). This CDR3 comprises 16 residues. The germline V and J ends were trimmed by 0 bases and 3 bases, with 9 bases remaining between them. Germline assignment: CDR1 MNHEY and CDR2 SMNVEV (reference sequence). CDR3 sequence: CASSLSRGGYNSPLHF. DNA of the CDR3: TGTGCCAGCAGTTTATCGAGGGGGGGCTATAATTCACCCCTCCACTTT.

The chain combines TRBV10-3 with TRBJ2-7, with a possible D match to TRBD2 (5 bases). The ends were cut back, 4 bases at V and 1 base at J, with 11 bases in the middle. Germline lookup yields CDR1 ENHRY and CDR2 SYGVKD. CDR3 length: 14 residues. The CDR3: CAISAEDWSYEQYF. CDR3 bases: TGTGCCATCAGTGCTGAGGACTGGTCCTACGAGCAGTACTTC.

The chain carries TRBV5-5 and TRBJ2-7, with 7 bases aligning to TRBD1. The CDR3 has 15 residues. The junction had 5 bases not matched to a gene; V was cut back by 0 bases and J by 2 bases. Germline CDR1 SGHKS, CDR2 YYEKEE (reference sequence). Here the CDR3 reads CASSLATGYAYEQYF. DNA for the CDR3: TGTGCCAGCAGCTTGGCGACAGGGTACGCCTACGAGCAGTACTTC.

The chain links TRBV7-9 to TRBJ2-2; 15 bases fit TRBD2. This CDR3 comprises 16 residues. Trimming cost V 4 bases and J 5 bases; bases outside gene matches: 2. Germline CDR1 reads SEHNR; CDR2 reads FQNEAQ (reference sequence). The CDR3 loop is CASSYGLAGGTGELFF. As DNA, the CDR3 is TGTGCCAGCAGCTACGGACTAGCGGGGGGGACCGGGGAGCTGTTTTTT.

This sequence joins TRBV21-1 and TRBJ1-6. TRBV21-1 is flagged as a pseudogene. The CDR3 covers 16 residues. CDR3 amino acids: CASSIPARDQNSPLHF. The CDR3 DNA is TGTGCCAGCAGCATTCCTGCGCGGGACCAAAATTCACCCCTCCACTTT.

This clone was observed once. The V and J genes are TRBV7-9 and TRBJ2-2, with a possible D match to TRBD2 (6 bases). Germline V CDR1 and CDR2: SEHNR, FQNEAQ (reference sequence). The V gene lost 5 bases and the J gene lost 7 bases, with 14 bases spanning the gap. The CDR3 is made up of 14 amino acids. CDR3 residues: CASSRPGRSGELFF. The DNA for the CDR3 is TGTGCCAGCAGCCGCCCGGGGAGGAGCGGGGAGCTGTTTTTT.

V usage is TRBV5-6 and J usage is TRBJ1-1; 8 bases align to TRBD1. Looked up from germline, CDR1 is SGHDT and CDR2 is YYEEEE. The CDR3 is 15 residues long. The ends lost 3 bases at V and 1 base at J; junction bases unmatched: 5. CDR3 amino acids: CASSWPDRENTEAFF. The DNA for the CDR3 is TGTGCCAGCAGCTGGCCGGACAGGGAGAACACTGAAGCTTTCTTT.

The V call is TRBV6-5, the J call TRBJ1-6; 8 bases match TRBD1. There are 15 residues in the CDR3. In germline, CDR1 is MNHEY, CDR2 SVGAGI. With 2 bases clipped from V and 9 bases from J, the junction kept 6 bases outside the gene matches. The CDR3 DNA sequence: TGTGCCAGCAGTTACACGACAGGGGTCCGTTCACCCCTCCACTTT. Its protein product is CASSYTTGVRSPLHF.

V and J are TRBV6-5 and TRBJ1-2; D unresolved. CDR1 is MNHEY, CDR2 SVGAGI, per germline. Trimming pared 4 bases from V and 0 bases from J, leaving 6 bases between. The CDR3 has 13 amino acids. The CDR3 sequence: CASSSGTNYGYTF. Here the CDR3 DNA reads TGTGCCAGCAGTTCCGGGACTAACTATGGCTACACCTTC.

The chain joins TRBV7-2 to TRBJ2-2; 12 positions match TRBD2. J lost 1 base, V lost 2 bases, and 5 bases had no gene match. Germline assignment: CDR1 SGHTA and CDR2 FQGNSA. The CDR3 contains 18 residues. The CDR3 DNA is TGTGCCAGCAGCTTAAAAGGGACTAGCGGGTTGAACACCGGGGAGCTGTTTTTT. Encoded protein: CASSLKGTSGLNTGELFF.

The J gene is TRBJ1-2, the V gene TRBV9; 7 positions agree with TRBD1. V shed 3 bases and J 0 bases; nucleotides not matched to a gene: 8. The CDR3 has 16 residues. Germline lookup yields CDR1 SGDLS and CDR2 YYNGEE. In nucleotides, the CDR3 is TGTGCCAGCAGCGCCAAACCGGGACAGCCTAACTATGGCTACACCTTC. The encoded protein is CASSAKPGQPNYGYTF. Looking up the rest from reference TRBV9 and TRBJ1-2 gives the full variable domain: DSGVTQTPKHLITATGQRVTLRCSPRSGDLSVYWYQQSLDQGLQFLIQYYNGEERAKGNILERFSAQQFPDLHSELNLSSLELGDSALYFCASSAKPGQPNYGYTFGSGTRLTVV.

The V and J genes are TRBV4-1 and TRBJ2-3; TRBD2 is a possible D gene (5 bases). Germline V gene sequence: CDR1 MGHRA, CDR2 YSYEKL. The CDR3 spans 16 residues. Trimming removed 5 bases from V and 6 bases from J, with 21 bases in between. CDR3 nucleotides: TGCGCCAGCAGCTCGTCGGCGGGTTTATCAGCTGATACGCAGTATTTT. Residues: CASSSSAGLSADTQYF.

The chain couples TRBV9 to TRBJ1-4; 10 bases fit TRBD1. The length of the CDR3 is 15 residues. The germline gives CDR1 SGDLS, CDR2 YYNGEE. V was clipped by 2 bases and J by 5 bases; unmatched bases: 3. CDR3 DNA: TGTGCCAGCAGCGTTGAGGACAGGGGGAATGAAAAACTGTTTTTT. Protein product: CASSVEDRGNEKLFF.

The table lists this clone with a few counts. V and J are TRBV5-4 and TRBJ2-5; 11 positions match TRBD1. Trimming at V came to 2 bases and at J to 5 bases, leaving 11 bases not matched to a gene. This CDR3 contains 17 residues. The germline gives CDR1 SGHNT, CDR2 YYREEE (reference sequence). Here the CDR3 reads CASSFPGTGGNGETQYF. In DNA, the CDR3 is TGTGCCAGCAGCTTTCCCGGGACAGGGGGGAACGGGGAGACCCAGTACTTC.

This clone was counted between two and nine times. V is TRBV12-3 or TRBV12-4 and J is TRBJ2-4; 8 nucleotides line up with TRBD1. CDR3 length equals 11 residues. The V segment lost 5 bases and the J segment 13 bases; nucleotides outside the gene matches: 4. The CDR3 reads CASSRGQGQYF. In DNA form, the CDR3 reads TGTGCCAGCAGTCGCGGACAGGGACAGTACTTC.

The V gene is TRBV29-1, the J gene TRBJ1-2; no firm D call. The germline CDR1 and CDR2 sequences are SQVTM and ANQGSEA. The ends were cut back, 4 bases at V and 5 bases at J, with 11 bases in the middle. The CDR3 is made up of 12 amino acids. Written as DNA, the CDR3 is TGCAGCGTTGCGGAGGGTTCTTATGGCTACACCTTC. Protein: CSVAEGSYGYTF.

This rearrangement joins TRBV5-6 to TRBJ1-1; TRBD1 matches 8 bases. The CDR3 runs to 14 residues. The trim removed 0 bases at V and 5 bases at J, leaving 3 bases unmatched. Germline values: CDR1 SGHDT, CDR2 YYEEEE. The CDR3 is CASSLGQGWTEAFF. In nucleotides, the CDR3 is TGTGCCAGCAGCTTGGGACAGGGGTGGACTGAAGCTTTCTTT.

The chain uses TRBV19 and TRBJ2-7; 9 bases match TRBD1. This CDR3 region has 14 residues. The germline V gene encodes CDR1 LNHDA and CDR2 SQIVND (reference sequence). The V gene end was trimmed by 7 bases and the J gene end by 2 bases; junction bases not matched to a gene: 6. CDR3 in amino acids: CASNDRGGPYEQYF. CDR3 sequence (DNA): TGTGCCAGTAACGACAGGGGGGGTCCCTACGAGCAGTACTTC.

The rearrangement links TRBV11-3 to TRBJ2-1, with 11 bases matching TRBD2. V gave up 4 bases and J gave up 7 bases; unmatched junction bases: 9. This CDR3 comprises 16 residues. Germline CDR1 and CDR2: SGHNT and YENEEA. CDR3 nucleotide sequence: TGTGCCAGCAGCTCTGATTTAGCGGGGGGGCGGAATGAGCAGTTCTTC. Amino acids: CASSSDLAGGRNEQFF.

CDR3 sequence: CASNRANSNEKLFF. The CDR3 DNA sequence: TGTGCCAGCAACAGGGCGAATTCGAATGAAAAACTGTTTTTT. The chain joins TRBV2 to TRBJ1-4, with TRBD1 as a possible D gene (6 bases). The germline CDR1 and CDR2 sequences are SNHLY and FYNNEI. The V and J ends lost 7 bases and 5 bases respectively, with 14 bases between them. CDR3 size: 14 residues. Complete variable domain (other parts from reference TRBV2 and TRBJ1-4): EPEVTQTPSHQVTQMGQEVILRCVPISNHLYFYWYRQILGQKVEFLVSFYNNEISEKSEIFDDQFSVERPDGSNFTLKIRSTKLEDSAMYFCASNRANSNEKLFFGSGTQLSVL.

The sample holds one count of this clone. This chain connects TRBV18 to TRBJ2-7, with 8 bases lining up with TRBD1. CDR1 and CDR2 from the germline V gene are KGHSH and LQKENI. The CDR3 spans 13 residues. V was pared by 8 bases and J by 5 bases, with 8 bases of the junction left unmatched. The CDR3 reads CASTPDRANEQYF. CDR3 in DNA: TGTGCCAGCACCCCGGACAGGGCCAACGAGCAGTACTTC.

The chain carries TRBV9 and TRBJ2-7; D may be TRBD1 (6 bases). Looked up from germline, CDR1 is SGDLS and CDR2 is YYNGEE. The CDR3 loop spans 14 amino acids. Trimming removed 6 bases at V and 5 bases at J, with 18 bases between. The CDR3 loop reads CASTPSGVMDEQYF. The CDR3, as DNA: TGTGCCAGCACTCCCTCAGGGGTTATGGACGAGCAGTACTTC.

The chain carries TRBV5-1 and TRBJ1-1; the D gene is possibly TRBD1 (5 bases). The germline gives CDR1 SGHRS, CDR2 YFSETQ. V dropped 0 bases and J dropped 1 base, with 13 bases sitting between them. This CDR3 spans 16 amino acids. CDR3 DNA: TGCGCCAGCAGCTTGGCGGTGGGGCACCCGAACACTGAAGCTTTCTTT. Amino acids: CASSLAVGHPNTEAFF.